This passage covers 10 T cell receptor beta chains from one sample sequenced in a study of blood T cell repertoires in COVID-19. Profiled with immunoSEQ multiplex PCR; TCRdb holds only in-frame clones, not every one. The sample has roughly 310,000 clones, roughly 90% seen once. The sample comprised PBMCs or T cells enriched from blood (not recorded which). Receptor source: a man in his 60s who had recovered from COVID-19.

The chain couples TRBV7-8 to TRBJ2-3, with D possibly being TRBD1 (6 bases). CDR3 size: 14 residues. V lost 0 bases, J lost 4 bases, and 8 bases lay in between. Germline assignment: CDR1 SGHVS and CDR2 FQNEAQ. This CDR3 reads CASSLARGSDTQYF. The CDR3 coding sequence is TGTGCCAGCAGCTTAGCCAGGGGCTCAGATACGCAGTATTTT. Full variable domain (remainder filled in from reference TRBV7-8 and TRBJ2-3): GAGVSQSPRYKVAKRGQDVALRCDPISGHVSLFWYQQALGQGPEFLTYFQNEAQLDKSGLPSDRFFAERPEGSVSTLKIQRTQQEDSAVYLCASSLARGSDTQYFGPGTRLTVL.

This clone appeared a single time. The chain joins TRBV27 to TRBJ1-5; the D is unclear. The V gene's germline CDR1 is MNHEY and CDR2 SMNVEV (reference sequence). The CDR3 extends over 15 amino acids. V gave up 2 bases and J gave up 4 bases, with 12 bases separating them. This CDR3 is CASSLSRLDNQPQHF. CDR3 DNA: TGTGCCAGCAGTTTAAGCAGGCTTGATAATCAGCCCCAGCATTTT.

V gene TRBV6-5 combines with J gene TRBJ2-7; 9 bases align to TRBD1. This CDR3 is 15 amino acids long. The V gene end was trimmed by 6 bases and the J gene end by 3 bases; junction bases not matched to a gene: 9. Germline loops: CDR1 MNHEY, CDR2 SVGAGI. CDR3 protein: CASRSTGGDFYEQYF. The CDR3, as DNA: TGTGCCAGCAGGTCAACAGGGGGCGATTTCTACGAGCAGTACTTC.

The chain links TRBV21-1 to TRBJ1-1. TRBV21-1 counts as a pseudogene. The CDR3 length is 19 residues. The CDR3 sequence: CASSKGGRKYREVGTEAFF. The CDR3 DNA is TGTGCCAGCAGCAAAGGAGGGCGGAAATATAGGGAAGTTGGCACTGAAGCTTTCTTT.

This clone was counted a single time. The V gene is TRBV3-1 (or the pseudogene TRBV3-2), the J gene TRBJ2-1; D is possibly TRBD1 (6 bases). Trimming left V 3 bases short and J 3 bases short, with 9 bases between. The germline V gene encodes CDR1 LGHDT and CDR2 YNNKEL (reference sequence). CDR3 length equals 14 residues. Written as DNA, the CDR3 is TGTGCCAGCAGCCAGGACAGCCACTACAATGAGCAGTTCTTC. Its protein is CASSQDSHYNEQFF.

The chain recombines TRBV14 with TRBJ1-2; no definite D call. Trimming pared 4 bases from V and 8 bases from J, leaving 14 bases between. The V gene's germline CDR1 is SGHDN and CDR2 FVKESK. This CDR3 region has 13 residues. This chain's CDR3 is CASSPGLRGGYTF. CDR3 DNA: TGTGCCAGCAGCCCTGGTCTTCGGGGAGGCTACACCTTC.

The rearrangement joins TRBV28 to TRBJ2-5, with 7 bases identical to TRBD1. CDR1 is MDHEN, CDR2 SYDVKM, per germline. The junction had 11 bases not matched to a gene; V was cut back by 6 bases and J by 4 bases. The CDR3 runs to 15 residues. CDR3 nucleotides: TGTGCCAGCAGCCACAGGGGATTGTCCTCAGAGACCCAGTACTTC. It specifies CASSHRGLSSETQYF.

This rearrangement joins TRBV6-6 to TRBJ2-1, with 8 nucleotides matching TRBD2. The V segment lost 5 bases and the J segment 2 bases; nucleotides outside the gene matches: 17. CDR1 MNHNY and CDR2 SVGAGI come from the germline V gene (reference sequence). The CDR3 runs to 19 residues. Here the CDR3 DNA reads TGTGCCAGCAGTCTACGTTGGCTTGACATAGCGGGAACCTACAATGAGCAGTTCTTC. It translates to CASSLRWLDIAGTYNEQFF.

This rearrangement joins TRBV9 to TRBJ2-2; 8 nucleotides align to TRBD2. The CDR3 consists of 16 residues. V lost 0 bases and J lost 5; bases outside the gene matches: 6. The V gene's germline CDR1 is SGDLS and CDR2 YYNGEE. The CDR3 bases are TGTGCCAGCAGCGTAGACACGGGAGGGCCTACCGGGGAGCTGTTTTTT. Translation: CASSVDTGGPTGELFF.

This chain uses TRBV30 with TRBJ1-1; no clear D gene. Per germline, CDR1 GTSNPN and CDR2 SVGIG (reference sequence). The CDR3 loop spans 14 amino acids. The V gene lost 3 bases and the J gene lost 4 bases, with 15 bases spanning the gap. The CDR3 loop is CAWRHLAGGTEAFF. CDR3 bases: TGTGCCTGGAGACACCTCGCGGGCGGCACTGAAGCTTTCTTT.